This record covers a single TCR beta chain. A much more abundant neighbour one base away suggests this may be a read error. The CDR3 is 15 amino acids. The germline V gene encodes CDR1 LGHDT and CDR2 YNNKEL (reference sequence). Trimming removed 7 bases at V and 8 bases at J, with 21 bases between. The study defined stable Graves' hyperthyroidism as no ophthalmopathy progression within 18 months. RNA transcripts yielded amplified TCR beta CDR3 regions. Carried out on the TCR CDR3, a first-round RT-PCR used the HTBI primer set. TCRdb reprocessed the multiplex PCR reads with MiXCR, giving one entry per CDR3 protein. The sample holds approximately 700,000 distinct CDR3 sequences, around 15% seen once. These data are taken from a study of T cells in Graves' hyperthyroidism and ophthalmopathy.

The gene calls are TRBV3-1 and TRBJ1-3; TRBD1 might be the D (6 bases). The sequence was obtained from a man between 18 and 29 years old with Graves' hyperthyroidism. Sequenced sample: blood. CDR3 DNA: TGTGCCAGCAAGGATGGACAGTTAAACGGAGACACCATATATTTT. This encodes CASKDGQLNGDTIYF. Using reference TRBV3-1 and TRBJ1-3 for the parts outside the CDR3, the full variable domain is DTAVSQTPKYLVTQMGNDKSIKCEQNLGHDTMYWYKQDSKKFLKIMFSYNNKELIINETVPNRFSPKSPDKAHLNLHINSLELGDSAVYFCASKDGQLNGDTIYFGEGSWLTVV.